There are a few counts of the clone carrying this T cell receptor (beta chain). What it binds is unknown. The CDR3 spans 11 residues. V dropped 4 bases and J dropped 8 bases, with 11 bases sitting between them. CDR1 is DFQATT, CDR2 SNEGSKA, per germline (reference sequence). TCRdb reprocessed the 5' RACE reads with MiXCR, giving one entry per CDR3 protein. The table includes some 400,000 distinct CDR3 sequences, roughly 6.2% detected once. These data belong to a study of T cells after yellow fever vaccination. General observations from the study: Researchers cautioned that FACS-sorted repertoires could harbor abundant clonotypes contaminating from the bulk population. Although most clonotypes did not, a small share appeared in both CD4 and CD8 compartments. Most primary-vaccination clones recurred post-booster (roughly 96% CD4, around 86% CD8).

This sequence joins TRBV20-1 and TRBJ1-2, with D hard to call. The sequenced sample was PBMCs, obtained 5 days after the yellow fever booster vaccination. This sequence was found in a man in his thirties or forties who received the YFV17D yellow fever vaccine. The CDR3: CSATADRGYTF. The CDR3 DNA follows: TGCAGTGCTACCGCGGATAGGGGCTACACCTTC.